These 27 T cell receptor beta chains share one sample of origin, sequenced in a study of tumor-infiltrating lymphocytes in primary liver carcinoma. Both blood RNA, taken from unsorted whole blood, and germline DNA were extracted. TCR beta cDNA was made from approximately 500 ng total RNA with a constant-region primer. Nested multiplex PCR, run for three rounds with slightly modified ARM-PCR, yielded TCR beta libraries. The study ran its first two PCR rounds for roughly 10 cycles each, using TRBV1-TRBV30 forward primers and a C-beta reverse primer. One entry per CDR3 protein results from TCRdb running MiXCR on the multiplex PCR reads. Seen here are some 190,000 distinct CDR3 sequences, over 50% observed once, and the top ten hold 72%. The source material was peripheral blood. The receptors were sampled from a middle-aged man with primary liver carcinoma and hepatitis B virus infection.

This clonotype came up many times. This sequence joins TRBV6-1 and TRBJ1-5; a possible D gene is TRBD1 (6 bases). This CDR3 spans 13 amino acids. Germline V gene sequence: CDR1 MNHNS, CDR2 SASEGT. Trimming left V 4 bases short and J 5 bases short, with 9 bases between. In DNA form, the CDR3 reads TGTGCCAGCAGTGTACAGGGAGATCAGCCCCAGCATTTT. Its protein product is CASSVQGDQPQHF.

The V gene is TRBV6-1, the J gene TRBJ2-7; TRBD1 matches 10 bases. Trimming at V came to 3 bases and at J to 6 bases, leaving 11 bases not matched to a gene. The germline V gene has CDR1 MNHNS and CDR2 SASEGT. The CDR3 is 16 amino acids. The CDR3 DNA reads as TGTGCCAGCAGTGATAACGAGGGACAGGGGATTCGCGAGCAGTACTTC. Amino acids: CASSDNEGQGIREQYF.

With respect to this clonotype: The junction does not match germline at one end; this may be a read error. This chain joins TRBV11-2 and TRBJ2-7; D gene unclear. The CDR3 sequence is 13 residues long. Germline assignment: CDR1 SGHAT and CDR2 FQNNGV. In DNA form, the CDR3 reads TGTGCCAGCAGCTTAGGCGTCAGTTACGACCAGTACTTC. This codes for CASSLGVSYDQYF.

The chain carries TRBV4-1 and TRBJ1-1; 9 bases match TRBD1. J lost 4 bases, V lost 4 bases, and 7 bases had no gene match. Germline V gene sequence: CDR1 MGHRA, CDR2 YSYEKL. The CDR3 has 15 amino acids. CDR3 nucleotides: TGCGCCAGCAGCCGGGACAGGGTCGTCGGCACTGAAGCTTTCTTT. Protein: CASSRDRVVGTEAFF.

This clonotype has only one observation. The junction departs from germline at one end; a sequencing error may be responsible. V gene TRBV6-5 combines with J gene TRBJ2-3, with 9 bases that match TRBD2. The CDR3 loop spans 14 amino acids. Per the germline V gene, CDR1 is MNHEY and CDR2 is SVGAGI. The CDR3 here is CASSSLAGSDTQYF. The CDR3 DNA reads TGTGCAAGCAGTTCGCTAGCGGGATCAGATACGCAGTATTTT.

V is TRBV10-3 and J is TRBJ2-7, with D unresolved. The CDR3 is 15 residues long. Germline V gene data show CDR1 as ENHRY and CDR2 as SYGVKD. V was trimmed by 3 bases and J by 2 bases, leaving 14 bases between them. CDR3 DNA: TGTGCCATCAGTGATGTCCGGACGGCCCCCTACGAGCAGTACTTC. This encodes CAISDVRTAPYEQYF.

CDR3 protein: CASSPSIGELFF. CDR3 nucleotide sequence: TGTGCCAGCAGCCCCAGTATCGGGGAGCTGTTTTTT. The chain uses TRBV13 and TRBJ2-2; D not certain. CDR3 length: 12 amino acids. The V end lost 5 bases, the J end lost 7 bases, and 8 bases lay between the germline ends. Per germline, CDR1 PRHDT and CDR2 FYEKMQ (reference sequence). Full variable domain (missing parts from reference TRBV13 and TRBJ2-2): AAGVIQSPRHLIKEKRETATLKCYPIPRHDTVYWYQQGPGQDPQFLISFYEKMQSDKGSIPDRFSAQQFSDYHSELNMSSLELGDSALYFCASSPSIGELFFGEGSRLTVL.

V gene TRBV4-1 combines with J gene TRBJ1-5; D might be TRBD1 (5 bases). Trimming took 3 bases from V and 2 from J, leaving 11 bases between them. The CDR3 is 15 residues long. Germline V CDR1 and CDR2: MGHRA, YSYEKL. The CDR3 DNA reads as TGCGCCAGCAGCCACCGACTAGGGGGCAATCAGCCCCAGCATTTT. Residues: CASSHRLGGNQPQHF.

V gene TRBV6-6 combines with J gene TRBJ1-2; possibly TRBD1 for D (6 bases). V dropped 6 bases and J dropped 8 bases, with 10 bases sitting between them. CDR3 length: 11 residues. Per germline, CDR1 MNHNY and CDR2 SVGAGI (reference sequence). The CDR3, as DNA: TGTGCCAGCAGGCAACAGGGCGGCTACACCTTC. Its translation: CASRQQGGYTF.

This clonotype was counted a few times. The CDR3 region is CASDGGLSGELFF. CDR3 nucleotide sequence: TGTGCCAGCGACGGTGGGTTGAGCGGGGAGCTGTTTTTT. The chain recombines TRBV6-1 with TRBJ2-2, with D unclear. In germline, CDR1 is MNHNS, CDR2 SASEGT. V gave up 8 bases and J gave up 7 bases, with 14 bases separating them. The CDR3 is 13 amino acids.

Details on this clonotype: The junction differs from germline at one of its ends, possibly a read error. This chain uses TRBV29-1 with TRBJ2-1; TRBD2 aligns across 7 bases. Germline V gene data show CDR1 as SQVTM and CDR2 as ANQGSEA. The CDR3 is 16 residues long. Here the CDR3 DNA reads TGCAGCATTGAAGATAGGGAGGGACCGCCCTACAATGAGCAGTTCTTC. Its protein is CSIEDREGPPYNEQFF.

The rearrangement joins TRBV6-6 to TRBJ1-4; 8 bases agree with TRBD1. V trimming: 7 bases; J trimming: 7 bases; junction bases outside the gene matches: 8. CDR3 length equals 14 residues. Germline values: CDR1 MNHNY, CDR2 SVGAGI (reference sequence). CDR3 sequence: CASIRGQGGEKLFF. In nucleotides, the CDR3 is TGTGCCAGCATCCGAGGACAGGGCGGTGAAAAACTGTTTTTT.

The J gene is TRBJ2-7, the V gene TRBV7-9; TRBD2 matches at 8 bases. Unmatched junction bases numbered 11, after V lost 1 base and J lost 3 bases. The CDR3 spans 17 residues. Germline assignment: CDR1 SEHNR and CDR2 FQNEAQ (reference sequence). The CDR3 spells CASSLDGGREGFYEQYF. The DNA of the CDR3 is TGTGCCAGCAGCTTAGATGGTGGTCGGGAGGGCTTCTACGAGCAGTACTTC.

A word on this clonotype: A junction boundary mismatches the germline segment, possibly from a read error. The CDR3 loop is CASSPTLMAIGNNEQFF. The CDR3 bases are TGTGCCAGCAGCCCCACCCTTATGGCAATTGGGAACAATGAGCAGTTTTTC. J is TRBJ2-1 and V is TRBV12-3 or TRBV12-4; D is unclear. This CDR3 contains 17 residues.

This clonotype has a count of ten or more. The chain joins TRBV11-3 to TRBJ1-1; D unclear. Per the germline V gene, CDR1 is SGHNT and CDR2 is YENEEA. The CDR3 spans 13 residues. Deletions cut 4 bases from V and 0 bases from J, with 6 bases between. In DNA form, the CDR3 reads TGTGCCAGCAGCTCTACAGTGAACACTGAAGCTTTCTTT. It yields the protein CASSSTVNTEAFF.

This clonotype was observed a single time. This clone may be a read error of a much larger clone one base away. DNA of the CDR3: TGTGCCAGCAGCTTAGTTACCCTCACAGATACGCAGTATTTT. Encoded protein: CASSLVTLTDTQYF. The rearrangement uses TRBV11-3 and TRBJ2-3; unclear D gene. Germline lookup yields CDR1 SGHNT and CDR2 YENEEA. This CDR3 is 14 amino acids long. Trimming removed 1 base from V and 2 bases from J, with 7 bases in between. The whole variable domain, remainder taken from reference TRBV11-3 and TRBJ2-3, is EAGVVQSPRYKIIEKKQPVAFWCNPISGHNTLYWYLQNLGQGPELLIRYENEEAVDDSQLPKDRFSAERLKGVDSTLKIQPAELGDSAVYLCASSLVTLTDTQYFGPGTRLTVL.

This clonotype was seen only a few times. This sequence joins TRBV6-5 and TRBJ1-4; 7 bases agree with TRBD1. The CDR3 runs 17 residues. The ends lost 2 bases at V and 0 bases at J; junction bases unmatched: 6. Germline values: CDR1 MNHEY, CDR2 SVGAGI. The CDR3: CASSYEEDRTTNEKLFF. As DNA, the CDR3 is TGTGCCAGCAGTTACGAGGAGGACAGGACAACTAATGAAAAACTGTTTTTT.

Points on this clonotype: Germline and junction disagree at one end, which may indicate a read error. The gene calls are TRBV5-5 and TRBJ2-1; TRBD2 aligns across 14 bases. The CDR3 covers 19 residues. Looked up from germline, CDR1 is SGHKS and CDR2 is YYEKEE (reference sequence). The CDR3 coding sequence is TGTGCCAGCAGTGGGGCCGGGACTAGCGGGAGAAGGTCCTGCAATGAGCAGTTCTTC. As protein: CASSGAGTSGRRSCNEQFF.

This clonotype was detected ten times or more. J is TRBJ2-1 and V is TRBV11-2; 15 bases align to TRBD2. Germline V gene lookup returns CDR1 SGHAT and CDR2 FQNNGV. The CDR3 loop spans 20 amino acids. V lost 1 base, J lost 4 bases, and 11 bases stayed unmatched. As DNA, the CDR3 is TGTGCCAGCAGCTTAGTCGCCGGACTAGCGGGAGGGCGGAAGTACAATGAGCAGTTCTTC. This codes for CASSLVAGLAGGRKYNEQFF. The full variable domain, in which reference TRBV11-2 and TRBJ2-1 provide the parts outside the CDR3, is EAGVAQSPRYKIIEKRQSVAFWCNPISGHATLYWYQQILGQGPKLLIQFQNNGVVDDSQLPKDRFSAERLKGVDSTLKIQPAKLEDSAVYLCASSLVAGLAGGRKYNEQFFGPGTRLTVL.

The chain combines TRBV13 with TRBJ2-7; 8 nucleotides match TRBD2. V was clipped by 9 bases and J by 5 bases; unmatched bases: 12. This CDR3 comprises 14 residues. The V gene's germline CDR1 is PRHDT and CDR2 FYEKMQ (reference sequence). CDR3 nucleotide sequence: TGTGCCAGGTCACTCTGGCGGGAGGCAAACGAGCAGTACTTC. It codes for CARSLWREANEQYF.

About this clonotype: The conserved final phenylalanine or tryptophan is absent from the CDR3, which likely points to a read error. The chain has TRBV30 and TRBJ1-5; maybe TRBD1 (5 bases). The V gene's germline CDR1 is GTSNPN and CDR2 SVGIG (reference sequence). This CDR3 is 13 amino acids long. Trimming took 0 bases from V and 7 from J, leaving 10 bases between them. This CDR3 reads CAWSVRGEQPQHL. The CDR3 DNA follows: TGTGCCTGGAGTGTAAGGGGAGAACAGCCCCAGCATCTT.

The V and J genes are TRBV7-9 and TRBJ2-3; D is possibly TRBD1 or TRBD2 (5 bases each). Germline CDR1 is SEHNR and CDR2 is FQNEAQ (reference sequence). The V end lost 5 bases, the J end lost 4 bases, and 16 bases lay between the germline ends. The CDR3 consists of 15 residues. The CDR3 reads CASSGRDLTSDTQYF. The CDR3 DNA follows: TGTGCCAGCAGCGGCCGGGACCTTACATCAGATACGCAGTATTTT.

Concerning this clonotype itself: The junction departs from germline at one end; a sequencing error may be responsible. J is TRBJ2-7 and V is TRBV4-2, with D tentatively TRBD1 (5 bases). CDR3 length: 14 residues. Germline V gene sequence: CDR1 LGHNA, CDR2 YNFKEQ. The CDR3 DNA is TGTACCAGCAGCCAAGTGGACACAACCTACGAGCAGTATTTC. This gives the protein CTSSQVDTTYEQYF.

This clonotype was counted a single time. The junction differs from germline at one of its ends, possibly a read error. The chain is built from TRBV6-1 and TRBJ2-7; D gene unclear. Germline V gene lookup returns CDR1 MNHNS and CDR2 SASEGT. The CDR3 is 13 residues long. CDR3 nucleotides: TGTGCCAGCAGTGAAGACGAGACCTACGAACAGTACTTC. Its translation: CASSEDETYEQYF.

This clonotype was seen at least ten times. This chain links TRBV11-3 with TRBJ2-2; D uncertain. Deletions cut 5 bases from V and 4 bases from J, with 14 bases between. Germline V lookup: CDR1 SGHNT, CDR2 YENEEA. The CDR3 runs 15 residues. This CDR3 reads CASSPSWGGTGELFF. DNA of the CDR3: TGTGCCAGCAGCCCGAGCTGGGGTGGCACCGGGGAGCTGTTTTTT.

V usage is TRBV12-3 or TRBV12-4 and J usage is TRBJ2-1; D possibly corresponds to TRBD2 (5 bases). This CDR3 is 13 amino acids long. V gave up 6 bases and J gave up 5 bases, with 11 bases separating them. CDR3 DNA sequence: TGTGCCAGCAGACCCTGGACTCACAATGAGCAGTTCTTC. Protein sequence: CASRPWTHNEQFF.

Comment on this clonotype: Being one base from a much bigger clone, this may be a read error. The J gene is TRBJ2-1, the V gene TRBV11-2; 7 nucleotides agree with TRBD2. Germline CDR1 reads SGHAT; CDR2 reads FQNNGV. This CDR3 is built from 21 residues. CDR3 DNA sequence: TGTACCAGCAGCCTTCCGGTTGCGTGGGAGGGCAGCGGATCCTCCTACAATGAGCAGTTCTTC. It specifies CTSSLPVAWEGSGSSYNEQFF. The complete variable domain, with remaining parts taken from reference TRBV11-2 and TRBJ2-1, reads EAGVAQSPRYKIIEKRQSVAFWCNPISGHATLYWYQQILGQGPKLLIQFQNNGVVDDSQLPKDRFSAERLKGVDSTLKIQPAKLEDSAVYLCTSSLPVAWEGSGSSYNEQFFGPGTRLTVL.